The 32 T cell receptor beta chains given below trace back to one sample, sequenced in a study of T-cell reconstitution after alpha-beta-depleted transplantation in children. TCRbeta library preparation incorporated unique molecular identifiers. Each CDR3 protein gets one entry after TCRdb re-called the PCR reads with MiXCR. The sample has some 600,000 distinct CDR3 sequences; roughly 13% are singletons. The starting material was PBMCs, mostly from graft donor cells, obtained 360 days after TCRalphabeta/CD19-depleted stem cell transplant. The receptors come from a male patient younger than 18 who had a stem cell transplant for acute myeloid leukemia, so the T cells may come from the graft donor.

This chain links TRBV4-3 with TRBJ1-4; 7 bases are shared with TRBD1. The CDR3 consists of 15 residues. V gave up 4 bases and J gave up 7 bases; unmatched junction bases: 9. Germline V gene data show CDR1 as LGHNA and CDR2 as YSLEER. CDR3 loop: CASSRRGLRGEKLFF. The CDR3 bases are TGCGCCAGCAGCCGAAGGGGGCTAAGGGGTGAAAAACTGTTTTTT.

V usage is TRBV6-2 or TRBV6-3 and J usage is TRBJ2-7; D is undetermined. The germline CDR1 and CDR2 sequences are MNHEY and SVGEGT. This CDR3 contains 14 residues. V lost 2 bases and J 0 bases, leaving 8 bases between the germline ends. The CDR3 bases are TGTGCCAGCAGTTACCCTCCCTACTCCTACGAGCAGTACTTC. It is translated as CASSYPPYSYEQYF.

The V and J genes are TRBV20-1 and TRBJ2-7, with 9 positions matching TRBD1. There are 14 residues in the CDR3. Per the germline V gene, CDR1 is DFQATT and CDR2 is SNEGSKA (reference sequence). The ends lost 5 bases at V and 0 bases at J; junction bases unmatched: 5. The CDR3 spells CSARTGGYSYEQYF. The CDR3 DNA is TGCAGTGCTCGCACAGGGGGCTACTCCTACGAGCAGTACTTC.

This clonotype was counted between two and nine times. The rearrangement links TRBV2 to TRBJ2-5, with 14 bases identical to TRBD2. Germline loops: CDR1 SNHLY, CDR2 FYNNEI. V lost 5 bases and J lost 3; bases outside the gene matches: 11. This CDR3 is built from 18 residues. CDR3 in DNA: TGTGCCAGCAGTTTCAAAATAAGACTAGCGGGAGGGGAAGAGACCCAGTACTTC. It encodes CASSFKIRLAGGEETQYF.

This clonotype was seen at least ten times. The genes are TRBV7-2 and TRBJ2-3, with D tentatively TRBD1 (6 bases). The CDR3 sequence is 16 residues long. CDR1 and CDR2 (germline): SGHTA, FQGNSA. Trimming took off 1 base at V and 2 bases at J, with 13 bases between the two ends. This CDR3 is CASSLGVGAYTDTQYF. The DNA of the CDR3 is TGTGCCAGCAGCTTAGGTGTGGGGGCGTACACAGATACGCAGTATTTT. Together with reference TRBV7-2 and TRBJ2-3, the CDR3 gives the full variable domain: GAGVSQSPSNKVTEKGKDVELRCDPISGHTALYWYRQSLGQGLEFLIYFQGNSAPDKSGLPSDRFSAERTGGSVSTLTIQRTQQEDSAVYLCASSLGVGAYTDTQYFGPGTRLTVL.

This clonotype has a handful of counts. The CDR3 spells CASSFRQDANTGELFF. CDR3 bases: TGTGCCAGCAGCTTTCGACAGGACGCGAACACCGGGGAGCTGTTTTTT. V is TRBV7-3 and J is TRBJ2-2, with D possibly matching TRBD1 (6 bases). The germline V and J ends were trimmed by 3 bases and 0 bases, with 11 bases remaining between them. This CDR3 spans 16 amino acids. Germline V gives CDR1 SGHTA, CDR2 FQGTGA.

The V call is TRBV12-3 or TRBV12-4, the J call TRBJ2-7, with 13 nucleotides matching TRBD2. This CDR3 spans 16 amino acids. The trim removed 4 bases at V and 7 bases at J, leaving 10 bases unmatched. The CDR3 bases are TGTGCCAGCAGTTGGACTAGCGGGAGAATCGCGAAGGAGCAGTACTTC. Protein product: CASSWTSGRIAKEQYF.

At least ten counts were recorded for this clonotype. The chain links TRBV6-4 to TRBJ2-3, with D perhaps being TRBD1 or TRBD2 (5 bases each). The CDR3 contains 15 residues. Germline V gene sequence: CDR1 MRHNA, CDR2 SNTAGT. Trimming stripped 3 bases from V and 1 base from J, with 11 bases between. The CDR3 is CASSEEGPGTDTQYF. The CDR3 region has the DNA TGTGCCAGCAGTGAAGAGGGGCCGGGCACAGATACGCAGTATTTT.

V is TRBV19 and J is TRBJ2-7; no firm D call. Trimming took off 1 base at V and 3 bases at J, with 7 bases between the two ends. This CDR3 is 13 amino acids long. CDR1 and CDR2 (germline): LNHDA, SQIVND (reference sequence). CDR3 nucleotide sequence: TGTGCCAGTAGTATAGTTTGGGGCTACGAGCAGTACTTC. It is translated as CASSIVWGYEQYF.

This clonotype was seen only a few times. The V and J genes are TRBV7-2 and TRBJ1-1; no clear D. The germline V and J ends were trimmed by 0 bases and 6 bases, with 14 bases remaining between them. This CDR3 comprises 15 residues. CDR1 and CDR2 from the germline V gene are SGHTA and FQGNSA. DNA for the CDR3: TGTGCCAGCAGCTTAGCCCTTTACAGAAGACCTGAAGCTTTCTTT. This gives the protein CASSLALYRRPEAFF.

This clonotype appeared many times. The chain uses TRBV6-1 and TRBJ2-2, with D tentatively TRBD2 (5 bases). This CDR3 is 15 amino acids long. The V and J ends lost 1 base and 2 bases respectively, with 8 bases between them. Per the germline V gene, CDR1 is MNHNS and CDR2 is SASEGT. The CDR3: CASSEDRTNTGELFF. DNA of the CDR3: TGTGCCAGCAGTGAAGATCGGACTAACACCGGGGAGCTGTTTTTT.

This clonotype was found a few times. The chain carries TRBV4-2 and TRBJ2-1; D is possibly TRBD2 (5 bases). CDR1 LGHNA and CDR2 YNFKEQ come from the germline V gene. V was clipped by 0 bases and J by 5 bases, with 14 bases between them. The length of the CDR3 is 16 residues. The CDR3 sequence: CASSQDRGADNNEQFF. The DNA for the CDR3 is TGTGCCAGCAGCCAAGATCGAGGAGCGGATAACAATGAGCAGTTCTTC.

Comments on this clonotype: This sequence may be a read error, since a much larger clone differs from it by one base. The chain combines TRBV20-1 with TRBJ2-1, with no clear D. Germline CDR1 is DFQATT and CDR2 is SNEGSKA (reference sequence). V dropped 0 bases and J dropped 8 bases, with 5 bases sitting between them. The CDR3 consists of 11 residues. This CDR3 reads CSARDPYEQFF. CDR3 DNA sequence: TGCAGTGCTAGAGATCCCTATGAGCAGTTCTTC.

The chain uses TRBV4-1 and TRBJ2-1, with D possibly matching TRBD2 (6 bases). Trimming removed 3 bases from V and 6 bases from J, with 15 bases in between. Per the germline V gene, CDR1 is MGHRA and CDR2 is YSYEKL. This CDR3 is 15 amino acids long. The CDR3 is CASSHPPGTGNEQFF. The CDR3 DNA reads as TGCGCCAGCAGCCATCCCCCAGGGACTGGCAATGAGCAGTTCTTC.

The V and J genes are TRBV7-3 and TRBJ2-1; 12 nucleotides line up with TRBD2. This CDR3 is built from 16 residues. The germline V gene encodes CDR1 SGHTA and CDR2 FQGTGA. V was pared by 5 bases and J by 6 bases, with 8 bases of the junction left unmatched. The CDR3 DNA sequence: TGTGCCAGCAGCCCCAGCCGGACTAGCGGGATCAATGAGCAGTTCTTC. Translated: CASSPSRTSGINEQFF.

In its sample, this clonotype was seen many times. CDR3 coding DNA: TGTGCCAGCAGTTTAGAAGTGACAAATCAGGGGGAGACCCAGTACTTC. It codes for CASSLEVTNQGETQYF. The chain uses TRBV12-3 or TRBV12-4 and TRBJ2-5, with D possibly being TRBD1 (6 bases). CDR3 size: 16 residues. V dropped 1 base and J dropped 5 bases, with 17 bases sitting between them.

The V call is TRBV11-2, the J call TRBJ2-7, with D maybe TRBD2 (6 bases). The CDR3 extends over 17 amino acids. V was shortened by 3 bases and J by 7 bases, with 25 bases between the two germline ends. The V gene's germline CDR1 is SGHAT and CDR2 FQNNGV. CDR3 residues: CASSFGGGTADHREQYF. As DNA, the CDR3 is TGTGCCAGCAGCTTCGGTGGAGGGACCGCCGATCATAGGGAGCAGTACTTC.

This sequence joins TRBV7-6 and TRBJ2-3, with TRBD2 matching over 7 bases. Per germline, CDR1 SGHVS and CDR2 FNYEAQ. The CDR3 is made up of 15 amino acids. With 0 bases clipped from V and 3 bases from J, the junction kept 3 bases outside the gene matches. CDR3 sequence: CASSLAGSGTDTQYF. In nucleotides, the CDR3 is TGTGCCAGCAGCTTAGCGGGTAGCGGGACAGATACGCAGTATTTT.

This clonotype has just one count. The chain combines TRBV19 with TRBJ2-2; D not certain. The length of the CDR3 is 14 residues. V lost 3 bases, J lost 1 base, and 6 bases lay in between. In germline, CDR1 is LNHDA, CDR2 SQIVND (reference sequence). This CDR3 reads CASSMERNTGELFF. CDR3 coding DNA: TGTGCCAGTAGTATGGAACGGAACACCGGGGAGCTGTTTTTT.

This clonotype was detected many times. This chain uses TRBV20-1 with TRBJ2-1; possibly TRBD2 for D (6 bases). This CDR3 is built from 13 residues. Trimming removed 8 bases from V and 4 bases from J, with 15 bases in between. Germline values: CDR1 DFQATT, CDR2 SNEGSKA (reference sequence). The CDR3 sequence: CSTTLAAYNEQFF. CDR3 in DNA: TGCAGTACCACTTTAGCGGCATACAATGAGCAGTTCTTC.

Only a few counts were recorded for this clonotype. This chain connects TRBV28 to TRBJ1-6, with D tentatively TRBD1 (5 bases). From germline, CDR1 is MDHEN and CDR2 SYDVKM. V lost 2 bases and J 0 bases, leaving 11 bases between the germline ends. The CDR3 is 17 amino acids. The CDR3 spells CASSLGGTSSYNSPLHF. DNA of the CDR3: TGTGCCAGCAGTTTAGGAGGGACCAGCTCCTATAATTCACCCCTCCACTTT.

This clonotype has just a few counts. The rearrangement uses TRBV3-1 and TRBJ2-1, with 8 bases matching TRBD2. The V gene's germline CDR1 is LGHDT and CDR2 YNNKEL (reference sequence). This CDR3 comprises 16 residues. J lost 7 bases, V lost 1 base, and 9 bases had no gene match. The CDR3 coding sequence is TGTGCCAGCAGCCAAGTGAGCGGGAGCCTCGGAAATGAGCAGTTCTTC. The encoded protein is CASSQVSGSLGNEQFF.

This clonotype was seen a few times. The J gene is TRBJ2-6, the V gene TRBV5-6, with no clear D. The germline gives CDR1 SGHDT, CDR2 YYEEEE. The CDR3 consists of 14 residues. The V end was cut by 7 bases, the J end by 1 base, with 9 bases between. The CDR3 reads CASWRASGANVLTF. The CDR3 DNA reads TGTGCCAGCTGGCGAGCGTCTGGGGCCAACGTCCTGACTTTC.

This clonotype came up many times. This sequence joins TRBV2 and TRBJ2-1; 10 bases match TRBD2. There are 14 residues in the CDR3. Trimming removed 6 bases from V and 4 bases from J; junction bases left unmatched: 3. Germline CDR1 is SNHLY and CDR2 is FYNNEI. The CDR3 nucleotides read TGTGCCAGCAGAGGACTAGCGGTTTACAATGAGCAGTTCTTC. It codes for CASRGLAVYNEQFF.

This clonotype has only a few counts. The chain uses TRBV28 and TRBJ2-2; 9 positions match TRBD2. V was pared by 6 bases and J by 0 bases, with 5 bases of the junction left unmatched. This CDR3 is 16 amino acids long. Looked up from germline, CDR1 is MDHEN and CDR2 is SYDVKM. The DNA of the CDR3 is TGTGCCAGCAGCCCTCCTAGCGGGACGAACACCGGGGAGCTGTTTTTT. As protein: CASSPPSGTNTGELFF.

This clonotype was found many times. This chain uses TRBV10-3 with TRBJ2-2, with 10 positions matching TRBD1. Trimming at V came to 10 bases and at J to 3 bases, leaving 2 bases not matched to a gene. The CDR3 has 13 amino acids. Germline V lookup: CDR1 ENHRY, CDR2 SYGVKD. The DNA of the CDR3 is TGTGCCACGGGGACAGGGGACACCGGGGAGCTGTTTTTT. This translates into CATGTGDTGELFF.

The chain joins TRBV9 to TRBJ2-7, with D perhaps matching TRBD1 or TRBD2 (7 bases each). This CDR3 comprises 16 residues. V was shortened by 1 base and J by 1 base, with 15 bases between the two germline ends. Germline V lookup: CDR1 SGDLS, CDR2 YYNGEE. The CDR3 sequence: CASSVTGAGDSYEQYF. CDR3 in DNA: TGTGCCAGCAGCGTAACAGGGGCGGGGGATTCCTACGAGCAGTACTTC.

This clonotype was recorded at least ten times. The chain employs TRBV7-9 and TRBJ2-7, with 8 bases identical to TRBD1. The junction had 4 bases not matched to a gene; V was cut back by 3 bases and J by 3 bases. Per the germline V gene, CDR1 is SEHNR and CDR2 is FQNEAQ (reference sequence). The CDR3 has 14 amino acids. The CDR3 DNA sequence: TGTGCCAGCAGCTTTCGGGACAGGTACTACGAGCAGTACTTC. Translation: CASSFRDRYYEQYF.

This clonotype appeared many times. V is TRBV20-1 and J is TRBJ2-1, with D perhaps TRBD2 (6 bases). The germline CDR1 and CDR2 sequences are DFQATT and SNEGSKA (reference sequence). Trimming left V 4 bases short and J 4 bases short, with 20 bases between. This CDR3 has 16 residues. CDR3: CSAIGAGGEPYNEQFF. CDR3 nucleotide sequence: TGCAGTGCTATAGGGGCCGGAGGGGAACCGTACAATGAGCAGTTCTTC.

The chain combines TRBV10-3 with TRBJ2-1; D might be TRBD1 (6 bases). The CDR3 is 15 residues long. Germline CDR1 ENHRY, CDR2 SYGVKD. Deletions cut 8 bases from V and 10 bases from J, with 24 bases between. CDR3 sequence (DNA): TGTGCCATCCGGCTCCCCGGGACACAAACGGAGGAGCAGTTCTTC. It is translated as CAIRLPGTQTEEQFF.

This clonotype was counted ten times or more. This rearrangement joins TRBV6-1 to TRBJ2-1; 11 bases map to TRBD2. The germline V gene encodes CDR1 MNHNS and CDR2 SASEGT. The CDR3 is 16 residues long. The V segment lost 5 bases and the J segment 5 bases; nucleotides outside the gene matches: 8. Here the CDR3 DNA reads TGTGCCAGCAGTCCTGGATGGACTAGCGGGCACAATGAGCAGTTCTTC. Translating it yields CASSPGWTSGHNEQFF.

This clonotype was seen only a few times. In DNA, the CDR3 is TGTGCCAGCAGTTTATTATGGCGGGAGTCGTACGAGCAGTACTTC. This gives the protein CASSLLWRESYEQYF. The rearrangement links TRBV28 to TRBJ2-7; 7 nucleotides align to TRBD2. V was pared by 1 base and J by 4 bases, with 7 bases of the junction left unmatched. This CDR3 has 15 amino acids. The V gene's germline CDR1 is MDHEN and CDR2 SYDVKM.